The 22 T cell receptor beta chains given below trace back to one sample, sequenced in a study of blood T cell repertoires in COVID-19. Only in-frame clones appear in the TCRdb table, and some are missing; sequencing was by immunoSEQ multiplex PCR. Of roughly 200,000 clones in the sample, more than 70% were seen once. The sample consisted of peripheral blood. Receptors originate from a man aged 18 to 29 with active or convalescent COVID-19.

This clone occurred a few times. V and J are TRBV29-1 and TRBJ1-2; 11 bases align to TRBD1. The V gene end was trimmed by 3 bases and the J gene end by 7 bases; junction bases not matched to a gene: 7. Germline values: CDR1 SQVTM, CDR2 ANQGSEA. The CDR3 is made up of 14 amino acids. Written as DNA, the CDR3 is TGCAGCGTTGATCGGGACAGGGGGTTTGGTGGCTACACCTTC. Translated: CSVDRDRGFGGYTF. The full variable domain, rest sourced from reference TRBV29-1 and TRBJ1-2, is SAVISQKPSRDICQRGTSLTIQCQVDSQVTMMFWYRQQPGQSLTLIATANQGSEATYESGFVIDKFPISRPNLTFSTLTVSNMSPEDSSIYLCSVDRDRGFGGYTFGSGTRLTVV.

The V gene is TRBV3-1 (or the pseudogene TRBV3-2), the J gene TRBJ1-2, with 12 positions matching TRBD1. Germline V lookup: CDR1 LGHDT, CDR2 YNNKEL (reference sequence). The V and J ends lost 7 bases and 6 bases, in that order; junction bases with no gene match: 6. This CDR3 is built from 14 residues. CDR3 nucleotide sequence: TGTGCCAGCAATTTTGGGACAGGGGGCCATGGCTACACCTTC. Its translation: CASNFGTGGHGYTF.

J is TRBJ2-3 and V is TRBV10-3; 10 positions agree with TRBD2. The CDR3 extends over 16 amino acids. V lost 6 bases, J lost 0 bases, and 6 bases stayed unmatched. The germline V gene has CDR1 ENHRY and CDR2 SYGVKD. The CDR3 DNA is TGTGCCATCAGCCCACTAGCGGGGAGTAGCACAGATACGCAGTATTTT. Translated: CAISPLAGSSTDTQYF.

The chain carries TRBV10-3 and TRBJ2-2, with TRBD1 matching over 7 bases. Trimming removed 6 bases from V and 1 base from J; junction bases left unmatched: 5. Germline V gives CDR1 ENHRY, CDR2 SYGVKD. This CDR3 comprises 15 residues. The CDR3 DNA sequence: TGTGCCATCAGCTCCCGGACAGGGAACACCGGGGAGCTGTTTTTT. It translates to CAISSRTGNTGELFF.

V and J are TRBV5-1 and TRBJ2-7; 10 bases agree with TRBD1. From germline, CDR1 is SGHRS and CDR2 YFSETQ. The length of the CDR3 is 16 residues. V gave up 0 bases and J gave up 4 bases; unmatched junction bases: 7. In DNA form, the CDR3 reads TGCGCCAGCAGCTTGGCCGAGACAGGGGGCGATTACGAGCAGTACTTC. Translating it yields CASSLAETGGDYEQYF.

The J gene is TRBJ1-2, the V gene TRBV5-1, with D possibly being TRBD1 (5 bases). The CDR3 has 13 residues. Germline CDR1 SGHRS, CDR2 YFSETQ. With 3 bases removed from V and 3 bases from J, the gap between germline ends came to 9 bases. The CDR3, as DNA: TGCGCCAGCAGCTCCCCGGGGGACTATGGCTACACCTTC. It translates to CASSSPGDYGYTF.

The V gene is TRBV4-1, the J gene TRBJ2-6, with D unresolved. The CDR3 spans 13 residues. The V gene's germline CDR1 is MGHRA and CDR2 YSYEKL. Trimming shortened V by 10 bases and J by 4 bases, and 11 bases separated the two germline ends. The CDR3 is CATSVVGANVLTF. CDR3 nucleotide sequence: TGCGCCACGTCTGTCGTAGGGGCCAACGTCCTGACTTTC.

The V gene is TRBV6-5, the J gene TRBJ2-1; TRBD2 aligns across 8 bases. The germline CDR1 and CDR2 sequences are MNHEY and SVGAGI. The CDR3 loop spans 14 amino acids. J was trimmed by 3 bases and V by 11 bases; bases with no gene match: 9. Here the CDR3 reads CAVGSGNIYNEQFF. The CDR3 DNA reads as TGTGCCGTTGGTAGCGGGAACATCTACAATGAGCAGTTCTTC.

This rearrangement joins TRBV6-5 to TRBJ1-5, with TRBD1 matching over 7 bases. V shed 6 bases, J shed 3 bases, and the junction held 5 bases outside the gene matches. Germline CDR1 and CDR2: MNHEY and SVGAGI. The CDR3 runs 14 residues. CDR3 coding DNA: TGTGCCAGCAGAACAGGGGTCGACAATCAGCCCCAGCATTTT. Its translation: CASRTGVDNQPQHF.

Only a few counts were recorded for this clone. The chain joins TRBV19 to TRBJ1-1, with D perhaps matching TRBD1 (6 bases). CDR1 and CDR2 from the germline V gene are LNHDA and SQIVND (reference sequence). V lost 5 bases, J lost 8 bases, and 12 bases lay in between. The CDR3 loop spans 12 amino acids. For the CDR3, the DNA is TGTGCCAGTAGTTGGGGGGGCCAGGAAGCTTTCTTT. This gives the protein CASSWGGQEAFF.

The V call is TRBV5-4, the J call TRBJ1-5, with 11 bases fitting TRBD1. With V trimmed by 4 bases and J by 5 bases, 2 bases remained unmatched. In germline, CDR1 is SGHNT, CDR2 YYREEE (reference sequence). The CDR3 runs to 14 residues. Here the CDR3 DNA reads TGTGCCAGCAGCCGGGACAGGGGGGATCAGCCCCAGCATTTT. Its translation is CASSRDRGDQPQHF. Supplemented by reference TRBV5-4 and TRBJ1-5, the full variable domain reads ETGVTQSPTHLIKTRGQQVTLRCSSQSGHNTVSWYQQALGQGPQFIFQYYREEENGRGNFPPRFSGLQFPNYSSELNVNALELDDSALYLCASSRDRGDQPQHFGDGTRLSIL.

The chain combines TRBV6-5 with TRBJ2-1; 9 bases fit TRBD1. Losses at the gene ends were 6 bases for V and 2 bases for J; bases not matched to a gene: 5. The CDR3 extends over 15 amino acids. Germline V gene lookup returns CDR1 MNHEY and CDR2 SVGAGI. The DNA for the CDR3 is TGTGCCAGCAGATCCGGGACAGGGACCTACAATGAGCAGTTCTTC. Its translation: CASRSGTGTYNEQFF.

The chain links TRBV7-2 to TRBJ1-3; no clear D gene. The germline V gene has CDR1 SGHTA and CDR2 FQGNSA. The CDR3 length is 16 residues. The germline V and J ends were trimmed by 0 bases and 0 bases, with 9 bases remaining between them. The CDR3 sequence is CASSLAGVVSGNTIYF. Written as DNA, the CDR3 is TGTGCCAGCAGCTTAGCGGGCGTCGTCTCTGGAAACACCATATATTTT.

This chain links TRBV7-2 with TRBJ2-7, with TRBD1 matching over 7 bases. The CDR3 covers 13 residues. The V segment lost 5 bases and the J segment 8 bases; nucleotides outside the gene matches: 9. Germline V gene data show CDR1 as SGHTA and CDR2 as FQGNSA. CDR3 nucleotides: TGTGCCAGCAGCCCCCGGACAGGCCATCAGCAGTACTTC. Its translation is CASSPRTGHQQYF.

V usage is TRBV5-1 and J usage is TRBJ1-5; 8 bases fit TRBD1. Germline CDR1 reads SGHRS; CDR2 reads YFSETQ. The V segment lost 5 bases and the J segment 5 bases; nucleotides outside the gene matches: 6. The CDR3 contains 14 residues. CDR3 loop: CASRPGQGDQPQHF. As DNA, the CDR3 is TGCGCCAGCAGACCAGGACAGGGTGATCAGCCCCAGCATTTT.

The chain is built from TRBV2 and TRBJ2-7; weak D call: TRBD1 (5 bases). The CDR3 is 16 residues long. Trimming left V 0 bases short and J 5 bases short, with 17 bases between. Germline V gene data show CDR1 as SNHLY and CDR2 as FYNNEI. The CDR3 region has the DNA TGTGCCAGCAGTGAAGCGCAGCAGGGCCAAGGAGACGAGCAGTACTTC. It encodes CASSEAQQGQGDEQYF.

This rearrangement joins TRBV6-6 to TRBJ1-5, with D possibly TRBD1 on 6 matching bases. The CDR3 loop spans 15 amino acids. Germline lookup yields CDR1 MNHNY and CDR2 SVGAGI (reference sequence). V was cut by 0 bases and J by 5 bases, with 11 bases left in between. The CDR3 loop is CASSYSGALHQPQHF. The CDR3 DNA follows: TGTGCCAGCAGTTACTCGGGGGCACTGCATCAGCCCCAGCATTTT.

The V and J genes are TRBV10-2 and TRBJ2-2; D possibly corresponds to TRBD2 (6 bases). The CDR3 runs 15 residues. V shed 2 bases and J shed 1 base, with 8 bases lying between them. Germline values: CDR1 WSHSY, CDR2 SAAADI. The CDR3 region is CASSERRGNTGELFF. DNA for the CDR3: TGCGCCAGCAGTGAGCGGCGGGGGAACACCGGGGAGCTGTTTTTT.

To note about this clone: Other DNA sequences from this sample encode an identical CDR3 as well. This chain joins TRBV11-2 and TRBJ1-1, with D unresolved. The CDR3 consists of 12 residues. The V gene lost 1 base and the J gene lost 4 bases, with 4 bases spanning the gap. The germline V gene has CDR1 SGHAT and CDR2 FQNNGV. The DNA for the CDR3 is TGTGCCAGCAGCTTAGGGGCCACTGAAGCTTTCTTT. Its translation: CASSLGATEAFF.

This clone was seen more than once but under ten times. The chain recombines TRBV30 with TRBJ1-2; weak D call: TRBD1 (6 bases). Germline V lookup: CDR1 GTSNPN, CDR2 SVGIG (reference sequence). The CDR3 loop spans 12 amino acids. V lost 3 bases and J 5 bases, leaving 10 bases between the germline ends. The CDR3 spells CAWRQGPYGYTF. The CDR3 bases are TGTGCCTGGAGGCAGGGGCCATATGGCTACACCTTC.

J is TRBJ2-1 and V is TRBV9; the D is unclear. The V gene lost 6 bases and the J gene lost 0 bases, with 10 bases spanning the gap. The germline CDR1 and CDR2 sequences are SGDLS and YYNGEE. This CDR3 contains 14 residues. In DNA form, the CDR3 reads TGTGCCAGCACCCCCCCGGGCTCCTACAATGAGCAGTTCTTC. This codes for CASTPPGSYNEQFF.

The chain is built from TRBV7-9 and TRBJ1-5, with 7 positions matching TRBD1. V dropped 3 bases and J dropped 6; count of bases not matched to a gene: 11. Germline V CDR1 and CDR2: SEHNR, FQNEAQ (reference sequence). The CDR3 is 16 residues long. The CDR3 bases are TGTGCCAGCAGCTTGTCCGCAGGGGGTGCGGGTCAGCCCCAGCATTTT. It codes for CASSLSAGGAGQPQHF.